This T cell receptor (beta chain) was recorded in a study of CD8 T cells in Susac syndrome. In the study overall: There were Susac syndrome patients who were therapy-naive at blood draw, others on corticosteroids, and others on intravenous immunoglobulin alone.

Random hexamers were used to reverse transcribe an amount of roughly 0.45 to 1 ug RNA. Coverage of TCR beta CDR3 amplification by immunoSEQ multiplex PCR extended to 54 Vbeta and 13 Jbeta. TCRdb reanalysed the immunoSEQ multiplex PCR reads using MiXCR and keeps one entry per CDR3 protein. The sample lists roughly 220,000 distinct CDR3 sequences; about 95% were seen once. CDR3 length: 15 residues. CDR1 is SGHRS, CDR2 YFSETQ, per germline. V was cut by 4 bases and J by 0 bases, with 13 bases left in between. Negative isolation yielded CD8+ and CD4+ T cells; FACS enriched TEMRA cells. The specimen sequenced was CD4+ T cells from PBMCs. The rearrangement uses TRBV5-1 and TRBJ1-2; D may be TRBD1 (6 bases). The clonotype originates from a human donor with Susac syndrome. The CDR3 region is CASSGRTATNYGYTF. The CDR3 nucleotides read TGCGCCAGCAGCGGCAGGACAGCAACTAACTATGGCTACACCTTC.